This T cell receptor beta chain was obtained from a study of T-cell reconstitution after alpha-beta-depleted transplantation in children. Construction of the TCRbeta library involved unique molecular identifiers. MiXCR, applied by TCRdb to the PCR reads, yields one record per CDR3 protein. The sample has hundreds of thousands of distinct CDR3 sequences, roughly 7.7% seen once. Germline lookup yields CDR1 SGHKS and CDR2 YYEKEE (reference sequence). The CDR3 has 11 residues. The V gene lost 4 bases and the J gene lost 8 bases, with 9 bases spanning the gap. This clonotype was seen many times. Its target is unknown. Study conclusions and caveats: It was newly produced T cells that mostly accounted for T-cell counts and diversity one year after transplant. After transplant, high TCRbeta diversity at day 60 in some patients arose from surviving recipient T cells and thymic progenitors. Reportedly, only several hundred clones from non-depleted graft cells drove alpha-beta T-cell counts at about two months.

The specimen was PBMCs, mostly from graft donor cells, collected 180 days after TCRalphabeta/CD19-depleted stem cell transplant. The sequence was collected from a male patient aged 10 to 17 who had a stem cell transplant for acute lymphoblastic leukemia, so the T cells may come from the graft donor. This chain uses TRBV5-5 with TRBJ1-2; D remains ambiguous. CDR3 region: CASSSTGGYTF. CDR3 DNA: TGTGCCAGCAGCAGCACGGGGGGCTACACCTTC.